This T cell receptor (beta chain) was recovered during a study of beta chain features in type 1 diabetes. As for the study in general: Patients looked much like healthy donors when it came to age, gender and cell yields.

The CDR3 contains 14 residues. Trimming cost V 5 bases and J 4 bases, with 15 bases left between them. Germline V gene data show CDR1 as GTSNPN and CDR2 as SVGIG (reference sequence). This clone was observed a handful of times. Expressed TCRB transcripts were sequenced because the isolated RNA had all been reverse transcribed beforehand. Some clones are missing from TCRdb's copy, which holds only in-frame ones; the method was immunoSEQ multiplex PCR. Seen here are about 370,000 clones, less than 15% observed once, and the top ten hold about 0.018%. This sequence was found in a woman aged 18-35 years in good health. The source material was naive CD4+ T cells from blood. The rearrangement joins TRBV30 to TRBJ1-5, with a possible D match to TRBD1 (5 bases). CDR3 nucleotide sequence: TGTGCCTGGGGGGCGGGGGATTTTAATCAGCCCCAGCATTTT. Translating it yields CAWGAGDFNQPQHF.